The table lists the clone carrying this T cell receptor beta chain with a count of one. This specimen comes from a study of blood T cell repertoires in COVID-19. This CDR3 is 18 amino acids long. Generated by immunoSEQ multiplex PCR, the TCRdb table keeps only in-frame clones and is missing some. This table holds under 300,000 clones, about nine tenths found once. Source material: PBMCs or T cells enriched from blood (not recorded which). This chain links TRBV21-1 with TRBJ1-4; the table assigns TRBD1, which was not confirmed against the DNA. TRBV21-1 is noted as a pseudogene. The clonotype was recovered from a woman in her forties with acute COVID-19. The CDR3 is CASSKVDRAPGVNEKLFF. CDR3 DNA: TGTGCCAGCAGCAAAGTTGACAGGGCGCCCGGTGTTAATGAAAAACTGTTTTTT.